The rows below give T cell receptor beta chains drawn from one sample of a study of blood T cell repertoires in COVID-19. Assay: immunoSEQ multiplex PCR; the TCRdb copy retains only in-frame clones and omits some. The sample includes about 350,000 clones, roughly 90% of them seen just once. The sample taken for sequencing was PBMCs or T cells enriched from blood (not recorded which). Receptors originate from a woman aged 30 to 39 who had been exposed to COVID-19. The CDR3 runs from the conserved cysteine through the conserved F or W. A D gene is named only where the DNA matches it firmly. Size values are once, few and many counts, or a class for expanded clones, and some rows have none.

size,J,D,V,CDR3,DNA
.,TRBJ2-2,TRBD1,TRBV9,CASSLGTANTGELFF,TGTGCCAGCAGCCTTGGGACAGCGAACACCGGGGAGCTGTTTTTT
.,TRBJ2-3,TRBD2,TRBV7-8,CASSRTSGRVVTDTQYF,TGTGCCAGCAGCCGGACTAGCGGGAGGGTGGTAACAGATACGCAGTATTTT
few,TRBJ1-1,TRBD1,TRBV11-3,CASDGGQGYGEAFF,TGTGCCAGTGATGGGGGACAGGGGTACGGGGAAGCTTTCTTT
.,TRBJ2-7,TRBD1,TRBV18,CASSPPPATGLSYEQYF,TGTGCCAGCTCACCCCCGCCCGCGACAGGGCTATCCTACGAGCAGTACTTC
few,TRBJ2-2,.,TRBV5-1,CASSGSGNTGELFF,TGCGCCAGCAGCGGTAGCGGCAACACCGGGGAGCTGTTTTTT
.,TRBJ1-2,TRBD1,TRBV7-8,CASSLGGTGEGYGYTF,TGTGCCAGCAGCTTAGGTGGGACAGGGGAGGGCTATGGCTACACCTTC
.,TRBJ1-3,TRBD1,TRBV6-2/TRBV6-3,CASSYRDSWSSGNTIYF,TGTGCCAGCAGTTACCGGGACAGTTGGAGCTCTGGAAACACCATATATTTT
.,TRBJ1-5,.,TRBV6-1,CASSDSLGSNNQPQHF,TGTGCCAGCAGTGATTCGTTGGGGAGCAACAATCAGCCCCAGCATTTT
.,TRBJ2-1,TRBD2,TRBV6-2/TRBV6-3,CASSLGLAGFQSSYNEQFF,TGTGCCAGCAGTTTAGGACTAGCGGGCTTCCAATCCTCCTACAATGAGCAGTTCTTC
.,TRBJ2-5,.,TRBV3-1/TRBV3-2,CASSQAAGLNRVTQYF,TGTGCCAGCAGCCAAGCGGCGGGACTCAACCGGGTGACCCAGTACTTC
.,TRBJ2-3,TRBD2,TRBV19,CASTSSGRGGDTQYF,TGTGCCAGTACCTCTAGCGGGAGGGGAGGTGATACGCAGTATTTT
.,TRBJ2-7,TRBD2,TRBV4-1,CASSQEAASGTYEQYF,TGCGCCAGCAGCCAAGAGGCGGCTAGCGGTACCTACGAGCAGTACTTC
.,TRBJ1-2,TRBD1,TRBV9,CASSSDRVHGYTF,TGTGCCAGCAGCTCGGACAGGGTACATGGCTACACCTTC
.,TRBJ1-3,.,TRBV7-3,CASSVTGSGNTIYF,TGTGCCAGCAGCGTGACAGGTTCTGGAAACACCATATATTTT
.,TRBJ1-1,TRBD1,TRBV14,CASSFRQGWNTEAFF,TGTGCCAGCAGCTTCCGACAGGGCTGGAATACTGAAGCTTTCTTT
.,TRBJ1-1,TRBD1,TRBV6-5,CASSPRQGDTEAFF,TGTGCCAGCAGTCCACGCCAGGGGGACACTGAAGCTTTCTTT
.,TRBJ2-7,.,TRBV3-1/TRBV3-2,CASSQDNILVF,TGTGCCAGCAGCCAAGATAACATTTTGGTCTTC
.,TRBJ2-5,TRBD2,TRBV7-9,CASRAGGFQETQYF,TGTGCCAGCAGGGCGGGAGGGTTCCAAGAGACCCAGTACTTC
.,TRBJ2-7,TRBD2,TRBV5-4,CASSFGGGGEQYF,TGTGCCAGCAGCTTCGGGGGGGGTGGCGAGCAGTACTTC
.,TRBJ2-1,.,TRBV4-1,CASSQGELENEQFF,TGCGCCAGCAGCCAAGGAGAACTAGAGAATGAGCAGTTCTTC
.,TRBJ1-3,.,TRBV5-5,CASSPPPLLSGNTIYF,TGTGCCAGCAGCCCCCCTCCCCTTCTCTCTGGAAACACCATATATTTT
.,TRBJ2-1,TRBD2,TRBV5-6,CASSSRLAGSSYNEQFF,TGTGCCAGCAGCTCCCGACTAGCGGGGAGCTCCTACAATGAGCAGTTCTTC
.,TRBJ1-5,.,TRBV5-1,CASSLAGRSNQPQHF,TGCGCCAGCAGCTTGGCGGGGAGGAGCAATCAGCCCCAGCATTTT
.,TRBJ2-1,.,TRBV6-5,CASSYSTSGEQFF,TGTGCCAGCAGTTACTCAACCTCCGGGGAGCAGTTCTTC
.,TRBJ2-1,TRBD2,TRBV9,CASSQTSGVYNEQFF,TGTGCCAGCAGCCAGACTAGCGGGGTTTACAATGAGCAGTTCTTC
.,TRBJ2-2,.,TRBV24-1,CATARENTGELFF,TGTGCCACCGCTCGGGAGAACACCGGGGAGCTGTTTTTT
.,TRBJ2-1,TRBD2,TRBV11-1,CASRLLAGSYNEQFF,TGTGCCAGCAGGTTACTAGCGGGGTCCTACAATGAGCAGTTCTTC
.,TRBJ2-3,TRBD1,TRBV18,CASSAGTGITDTQYF,TGTGCCAGCTCAGCCGGGACAGGGATCACAGATACGCAGTATTTT
.,TRBJ1-1,TRBD1,TRBV5-5,CASGYRGKNTEAFF,TGTGCCAGCGGTTACAGGGGGAAGAACACTGAAGCTTTCTTT
.,TRBJ1-1,.,TRBV19,CASSIGGGTNTEAFF,TGTGCCAGTAGTATTGGGGGGGGAACTAACACTGAAGCTTTCTTT
.,TRBJ2-2,.,TRBV23-1,CASSWGPGELFF,TGCGCCAGCAGCTGGGGGCCCGGGGAGCTGTTTTTT
.,TRBJ2-1,.,TRBV7-9,CASSSPGDPSNEQFF,TGTGCCAGCAGCTCACCAGGCGACCCGTCCAATGAGCAGTTCTTC
.,TRBJ2-3,.,TRBV2,CASSGAGGGRTDTQYF,TGTGCCAGCAGTGGAGCAGGGGGCGGGAGGACAGATACGCAGTATTTT
.,TRBJ2-7,TRBD2,TRBV5-1,CASGLLAGAGVEQYF,TGCGCCAGCGGTTTATTAGCGGGAGCTGGGGTCGAGCAGTACTTC
.,TRBJ2-7,TRBD1,TRBV27,CASSTSGTGLLSEQYF,TGTGCCAGCAGTACTTCCGGGACAGGGTTATTGTCCGAGCAGTACTTC
.,TRBJ1-1,.,TRBV27,CASSFDRSGTEAFF,TGTGCCAGCAGTTTCGACAGGTCGGGCACTGAAGCTTTCTTT
.,TRBJ1-4,.,TRBV5-1,CASSLFGQFNEKLFF,TGCGCCAGCAGCTTGTTTGGACAGTTTAATGAAAAACTGTTTTTT
.,TRBJ2-7,.,TRBV12-3/TRBV12-4,CASTRGGFYEQYF,TGTGCCAGCACCCGAGGGGGTTTCTACGAGCAGTACTTC
.,TRBJ1-2,TRBD1,TRBV6-5,CASSYFQRQGPYGYTF,TGTGCCAGCAGTTACTTCCAGAGACAGGGACCCTATGGCTACACCTTC
.,TRBJ1-2,.,TRBV25-1,CASSELSLGQRAFGGYTF,TGTGCCAGCAGTGAATTAAGTCTTGGGCAGCGGGCCTTTGGTGGCTACACCTTC
.,TRBJ2-3,TRBD1,TRBV5-1,CASSSWTGGLTDTQYF,TGCGCCAGCAGCTCCTGGACAGGGGGACTCACAGATACGCAGTATTTT
.,TRBJ2-3,TRBD2,TRBV6-4,CASSASAGGADTQYF,TGTGCCAGCAGTGCCTCGGCGGGAGGGGCAGATACGCAGTATTTT
.,TRBJ2-1,TRBD2,TRBV18,CASSPNPLAGVGFNEQFF,TGTGCCAGCTCACCGAACCCTCTAGCGGGAGTAGGGTTCAATGAGCAGTTCTTC
.,TRBJ1-2,.,TRBV3-1/TRBV3-2,CATGVGRVADYGYTF,TGTGCCACTGGGGTGGGCAGGGTCGCGGACTATGGCTACACCTTC
few,TRBJ1-4,.,TRBV30,CASTQGSTNEKLFF,TGTGCCTCAACCCAGGGCTCAACTAATGAAAAACTGTTTTTT
once,TRBJ2-2,.,TRBV9,CASSVVPGAGELFF,TGTGCCAGCAGCGTAGTCCCGGGGGCCGGGGAGCTGTTTTTT
once,TRBJ1-1,TRBD1,TRBV19,CASSLPGQGIPTEAFF,TGTGCCAGTAGTTTACCGGGACAGGGGATTCCCACTGAAGCTTTCTTT
.,TRBJ2-5,TRBD2,TRBV11-3,CASSLVGSSGNRETQYF,TGTGCCAGCAGCTTGGTCGGGAGTAGCGGGAATCGAGAGACCCAGTACTTC
.,TRBJ2-7,TRBD1,TRBV28,CASKNRGWSYEQYF,TGTGCCAGCAAAAACAGGGGATGGTCCTACGAGCAGTACTTC
.,TRBJ2-1,TRBD2,TRBV10-3,CAISAAGLAINEQFF,TGTGCCATCAGTGCCGCGGGACTAGCTATAAATGAGCAGTTCTTC
once,TRBJ2-3,TRBD2,TRBV7-3,CASSPQGTSGATSTDTQYF,TGTGCCAGCAGCCCCCAGGGGACTAGCGGAGCAACTAGCACAGATACGCAGTATTTT
.,TRBJ1-1,.,TRBV27,CASSLLRGAEAFF,TGTGCCAGCAGTTTACTAAGGGGTGCTGAAGCTTTCTTT
many,TRBJ1-4,.,TRBV14,CASRRSGSPAEKLFF,TGTGCCAGCAGGCGCTCAGGGTCCCCTGCTGAAAAACTGTTTTTT
.,TRBJ1-2,.,TRBV6-5,CASRIGQNYGYTF,TGTGCCAGCAGGATTGGACAGAACTATGGCTACACCTTC
.,TRBJ2-1,.,TRBV7-9,CASRPSGEQFF,TGTGCCAGCAGACCGTCGGGGGAGCAGTTCTTC
.,TRBJ1-6,TRBD1,TRBV30,CAWGDRRNSPLHF,TGTGCCTGGGGGGACAGGAGAAATTCACCCCTCCACTTT
.,TRBJ2-7,.,TRBV3-1/TRBV3-2,CASSTYSYEQYF,TGTGCCAGCAGCACTTACTCCTACGAGCAGTACTTC
.,TRBJ2-5,TRBD2,TRBV2,CASKVEREMETQYF,TGTGCCAGCAAGGTCGAGCGGGAGATGGAGACCCAGTACTTC
.,TRBJ1-2,TRBD1,TRBV5-6,CASSSYNTGGNGYTF,TGTGCCAGCAGCTCGTACAATACAGGGGGCAATGGCTACACCTTC
.,TRBJ1-1,.,TRBV7-7,CASSLVPDSEAFF,TGTGCTAGCAGCTTAGTCCCGGACAGTGAAGCTTTCTTT